This T cell receptor beta chain was obtained from a study of T cells in women clearing cervical HPV infection. MY09/MY11 PCR detected cervical HPV DNA; dot-blot assigned genotypes. As regards this clone: The CDR3 end is not reached by the read, which stops 3 residues before it; the germline J gene fills it in.

This table comes from immunoSEQ multiplex PCR, and its TCRdb copy is limited to in-frame clones, with some not included. Its clone listing holds fewer than 30,000 clones. Trimming stripped 4 bases from V and 0 bases from J, with 24 bases between. The germline CDR1 and CDR2 sequences are SGHRS and YFSETQ. This CDR3 contains 19 residues. The clonotype originates from a woman between 18 and 75 years old with a cervical HPV16 infection that either progressed to CIN3+ or cleared (not recorded which). The sample was blood buffy coat. The rearrangement uses TRBV5-1 and TRBJ2-3; possible D gene TRBD2, 7 bases. Partial CDR3 DNA: TGCGCCAGCAGCCCCCTACGGGGGGCCCAACGAGTTAGCACAGATACG. This translates into CASSPLRGAQRVSTDT. The full CDR3 reads CASSPLRGAQRVSTDTQYF.